A single sample is the source of the 19 T cell receptor beta chains below, sequenced in a study of blood T cell repertoires in COVID-19. Data came from immunoSEQ multiplex PCR; TCRdb stores just in-frame clones and leaves some out. The table has 95,000 to 100,000 clones, about 90% seen once. Sequences were obtained from peripheral blood. These receptor sequences come from a man over 45 with acute or convalescent COVID-19.

CDR3 in DNA: TGCGCCAGCAGTGAGTCGTGGGGGGGGAGAGATACGCAGTATTTT. Translated: CASSESWGGRDTQYF. The J gene is TRBJ2-3, the V gene TRBV10-1; 7 bases fit TRBD2. The CDR3 sequence is 15 residues long. V shed 0 bases, J shed 5 bases, and the junction held 5 bases outside the gene matches. The germline CDR1 and CDR2 sequences are WNHNN and SYGVQD (reference sequence).

V gene TRBV7-9 combines with J gene TRBJ2-7, with TRBD1 as a possible D gene (6 bases). V was clipped by 5 bases and J by 6 bases, with 11 bases between them. Germline V gene data show CDR1 as SEHNR and CDR2 as FQNEAQ (reference sequence). This CDR3 is built from 12 residues. The DNA of the CDR3 is TGTGCCAGCAGCGTCACAGGGTTCGAGCAGTACTTC. Its protein is CASSVTGFEQYF.

This chain uses TRBV2 with TRBJ1-1, with 9 bases that match TRBD1. The CDR3 covers 13 residues. Germline CDR1 reads SNHLY; CDR2 reads FYNNEI. The ends lost 5 bases at V and 4 bases at J; junction bases unmatched: 2. As DNA, the CDR3 is TGTGCCAGCAGTCCACAGGGGGCCACTGAAGCTTTCTTT. Protein product: CASSPQGATEAFF. Together with reference TRBV2 and TRBJ1-1, the CDR3 gives the full variable domain: EPEVTQTPSHQVTQMGQEVILRCVPISNHLYFYWYRQILGQKVEFLVSFYNNEISEKSEIFDDQFSVERPDGSNFTLKIRSTKLEDSAMYFCASSPQGATEAFFGQGTRLTVV.

The chain couples TRBV19 to TRBJ2-1, with no clear D. The germline V gene has CDR1 LNHDA and CDR2 SQIVND (reference sequence). The CDR3 is 13 amino acids. Trimming removed 10 bases from V and 6 bases from J, with 16 bases in between. As DNA, the CDR3 is TGTGCCACCTCGATCAATGCGTTCAATGAGCAGTTCTTC. It codes for CATSINAFNEQFF.

The chain combines TRBV7-2 with TRBJ1-1; D remains unclear. CDR1 is SGHTA, CDR2 FQGNSA, per germline. This CDR3 region has 13 residues. The V gene lost 2 bases and the J gene lost 5 bases, with 9 bases spanning the gap. The CDR3 nucleotides read TGTGCCAGCAGCTTACTCAGGTTGACTGAAGCTTTCTTT. The encoded protein is CASSLLRLTEAFF.

The chain is built from TRBV3-1 (or the pseudogene TRBV3-2) and TRBJ1-3; D gene uncertain. The CDR3 extends over 13 amino acids. Trimming stripped 4 bases from V and 3 bases from J, with 7 bases between. The germline CDR1 and CDR2 sequences are LGHDT and YNNKEL (reference sequence). The CDR3 here is CASSPPDGNTIYF. CDR3 DNA sequence: TGTGCCAGCAGCCCCCCAGATGGAAACACCATATATTTT.

The chain joins TRBV5-1 to TRBJ1-2; 7 bases line up with TRBD1. CDR1 is SGHRS and CDR2 is YFSETQ in the germline V gene. J was trimmed by 6 bases and V by 4 bases; bases with no gene match: 3. The CDR3 is 12 amino acids. The chain's CDR3 is CASSPGTDGYTF. The CDR3 DNA reads as TGCGCCAGCAGCCCAGGGACAGATGGCTACACCTTC.

This chain joins TRBV5-1 and TRBJ1-2; the match to TRBD1 covers 10 bases. Unmatched junction bases numbered 7, after V lost 4 bases and J lost 1 base. The CDR3 contains 16 residues. The germline V gene encodes CDR1 SGHRS and CDR2 YFSETQ. The CDR3 DNA reads as TGCGCCAGCAGCCCCGGGACAGGGGTGATTAACTATGGCTACACCTTC. Its translation: CASSPGTGVINYGYTF.

The chain combines TRBV19 with TRBJ2-5; 9 bases align to TRBD2. The CDR3 length is 15 residues. The J segment lost 5 bases and the V segment lost 4 bases, leaving 8 bases of the junction unmatched. Germline V CDR1 and CDR2: LNHDA, SQIVND (reference sequence). CDR3 coding DNA: TGTGCCAGTAGTAATTTGACTAGCGGCGGGGAGACCCAGTACTTC. This codes for CASSNLTSGGETQYF.

V and J are TRBV11-2 and TRBJ1-2; D is possibly TRBD1 (6 bases). CDR1 is SGHAT, CDR2 FQNNGV, per germline. CDR3 length: 18 residues. With 0 bases removed from V and 3 bases from J, the gap between germline ends came to 20 bases. The DNA for the CDR3 is TGTGCCAGCAGCTTAGATTACCAGGGGACATATTTTGACTATGGCTACACCTTC. Its translation: CASSLDYQGTYFDYGYTF.

The chain combines TRBV18 with TRBJ2-7; D not resolved. Trimming stripped 3 bases from V and 3 bases from J, with 3 bases between. CDR3 length: 11 amino acids. The germline V gene has CDR1 KGHSH and CDR2 LQKENI. CDR3 in amino acids: CASSPLYEQYF. The DNA of the CDR3 is TGTGCCAGCTCACCCCTCTACGAGCAGTACTTC. Based on the CDR3 plus reference TRBV18 and TRBJ2-7, the full variable domain is NAGVMQNPRHLVRRRGQEARLRCSPMKGHSHVYWYRQLPEEGLKFMVYLQKENIIDESGMPKERFSAEFPKEGPSILRIQQVVRGDSAAYFCASSPLYEQYFGPGTRLTVT.

The gene calls are TRBV5-1 and TRBJ1-1; D uncertain. CDR3 length: 15 amino acids. Trimming removed 0 bases at V and 1 base at J, with 10 bases between. In germline, CDR1 is SGHRS, CDR2 YFSETQ. In nucleotides, the CDR3 is TGCGCCAGCAGCTTGGGATCAGGATGGAACACTGAAGCTTTCTTT. This sequence encodes CASSLGSGWNTEAFF. Filled out from reference TRBV5-1 and TRBJ1-1, the complete variable domain reads KAGVTQTPRYLIKTRGQQVTLSCSPISGHRSVSWYQQTPGQGLQFLFEYFSETQRNKGNFPGRFSGRQFSNSRSEMNVSTLELGDSALYLCASSLGSGWNTEAFFGQGTRLTVV.

The V and J genes are TRBV3-1 (or the pseudogene TRBV3-2) and TRBJ1-1, with D possibly matching TRBD1 (5 bases). The length of the CDR3 is 15 residues. With 3 bases removed from V and 3 bases from J, the gap between germline ends came to 14 bases. Per germline, CDR1 LGHDT and CDR2 YNNKEL (reference sequence). The CDR3 DNA sequence: TGTGCCAGCAGCCATATAGGGGCGGGGGACACTGAAGCTTTCTTT. This sequence encodes CASSHIGAGDTEAFF.

V is TRBV11-3 and J is TRBJ1-4; 8 bases line up with TRBD1. The germline gives CDR1 SGHNT, CDR2 YENEEA. This CDR3 region has 15 residues. Germline trimming cut 5 bases from V and 4 bases from J; bases unmatched to any gene: 6. This CDR3 is CASSAGTGVNEKLFF. The CDR3 bases are TGTGCCAGCAGCGCAGGGACAGGAGTTAATGAAAAACTGTTTTTT.

The chain joins TRBV6-5 to TRBJ1-2; 8 nucleotides agree with TRBD1. After removal of 10 bases from V and 2 bases from J, the junction contained 3 bases not matched to a gene. CDR1 MNHEY and CDR2 SVGAGI come from the germline V gene. This CDR3 has 12 amino acids. The CDR3 DNA reads as TGTGCCATCCGGACAGGGAACTATGGCTACACCTTC. It specifies CAIRTGNYGYTF.

The rearrangement uses TRBV4-1 and TRBJ1-4; D is uncertain. Germline values: CDR1 MGHRA, CDR2 YSYEKL. Trimming shortened V by 4 bases and J by 8 bases, and 8 bases separated the two germline ends. The CDR3 extends over 12 amino acids. The CDR3 is CASSLEREKLFF. DNA of the CDR3: TGCGCCAGCAGCCTCGAGCGAGAAAAACTGTTTTTT.

This clone turned up a few times. The CDR3 DNA follows: TGTGCCAGTTGGGCTTCCGGGACAGGGAACACTGAAGCTTTCTTT. Translation: CASWASGTGNTEAFF. The chain carries TRBV28 and TRBJ1-1; 8 positions agree with TRBD1. The CDR3 loop spans 15 amino acids. CDR1 and CDR2 from the germline V gene are MDHEN and SYDVKM. J lost 1 base, V lost 9 bases, and 10 bases had no gene match.

V usage is TRBV5-1 and J usage is TRBJ1-1; weak D call: TRBD1 (6 bases). This CDR3 contains 15 residues. V lost 2 bases, J lost 10 bases, and 21 bases lay in between. Germline CDR1 is SGHRS and CDR2 is YFSETQ. CDR3 bases: TGCGCCAGCAGCTTACAGGGCCGAGACCCCAGGAGAGCTTTCTTT. Translation: CASSLQGRDPRRAFF.

This sequence joins TRBV7-9 and TRBJ2-3; TRBD2 aligns across 14 bases. The CDR3 contains 19 residues. J gave up 2 bases and V 4 bases, and 11 bases lay outside the gene matches. The germline CDR1 and CDR2 sequences are SEHNR and FQNEAQ (reference sequence). The CDR3 DNA is TGTGCCAGCAGCTCAGATGGGACTAGCGGGGGAGAGCCCACAGATACGCAGTATTTT. Translating it yields CASSSDGTSGGEPTDTQYF.